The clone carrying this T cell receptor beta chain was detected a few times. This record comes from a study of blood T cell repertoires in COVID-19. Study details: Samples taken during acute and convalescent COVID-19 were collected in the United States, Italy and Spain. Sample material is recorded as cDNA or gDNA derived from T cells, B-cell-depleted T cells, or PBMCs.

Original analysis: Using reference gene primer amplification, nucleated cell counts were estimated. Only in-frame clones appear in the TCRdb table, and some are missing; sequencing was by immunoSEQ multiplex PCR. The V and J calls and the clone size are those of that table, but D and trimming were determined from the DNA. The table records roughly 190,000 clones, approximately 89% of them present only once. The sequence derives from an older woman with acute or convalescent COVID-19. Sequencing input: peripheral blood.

The CDR3 region is CASSYRTRNTEAFF. As DNA, the CDR3 is TGTGCCAGCAGCTACAGGACAAGGAACACTGAAGCTTTCTTT. This chain links TRBV3-1 (or the pseudogene TRBV3-2) with TRBJ1-1, with a tentative D call TRBD1 (5 bases). The V end was cut by 5 bases, the J end by 1 base, with 11 bases between. The CDR3 is 14 amino acids. From germline, CDR1 is LGHDT and CDR2 YNNKEL (reference sequence).